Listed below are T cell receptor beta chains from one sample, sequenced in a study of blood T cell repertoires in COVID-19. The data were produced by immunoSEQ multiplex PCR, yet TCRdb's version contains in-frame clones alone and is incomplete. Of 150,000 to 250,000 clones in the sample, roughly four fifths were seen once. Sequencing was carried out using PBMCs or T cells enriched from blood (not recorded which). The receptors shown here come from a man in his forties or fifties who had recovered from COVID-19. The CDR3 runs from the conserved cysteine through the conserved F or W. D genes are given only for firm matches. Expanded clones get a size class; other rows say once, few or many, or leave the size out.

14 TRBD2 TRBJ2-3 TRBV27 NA CASSYREGSDTQYF TGTGCCAGCAGTTACCGGGAGGGGTCAGATACGCAGTATTTT
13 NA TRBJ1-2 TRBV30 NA CAWSTPGGYGYTF TGTGCCTGGAGTACCCCGGGAGGCTATGGCTACACCTTC
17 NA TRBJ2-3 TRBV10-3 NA CAISEPVASAARDTQYF TGTGCCATCAGTGAGCCTGTGGCTAGCGCCGCTCGGGATACGCAGTATTTT
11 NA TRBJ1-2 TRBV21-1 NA CASSKGSGYTF TGTGCCAGCAGCAAAGGGAGTGGCTACACCTTC
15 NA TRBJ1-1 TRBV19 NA CASTINGGANTEAFF TGTGCCAGTACTATTAATGGGGGCGCGAACACTGAAGCTTTCTTT
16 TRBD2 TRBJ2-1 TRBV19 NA CASSTISGRRYNEQFF TGTGCCAGTAGTACGATTAGCGGGAGAAGGTACAATGAGCAGTTCTTC
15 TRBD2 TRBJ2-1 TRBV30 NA CAWGLAGGPYNEQFF TGTGCCTGGGGACTAGCGGGAGGACCCTACAATGAGCAGTTCTTC
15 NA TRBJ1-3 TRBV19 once CASSISMSSGNTIYF TGTGCCAGTAGTATATCTATGAGCTCTGGAAACACCATATATTTT
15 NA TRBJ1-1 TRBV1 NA CTSSHKGVWTTEAFF TGCACCAGCAGCCACAAAGGGGTATGGACCACTGAAGCTTTCTTT
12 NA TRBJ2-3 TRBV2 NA CASTLISDTQYF TGTGCCAGCACCTTAATCTCCGATACGCAGTATTTT
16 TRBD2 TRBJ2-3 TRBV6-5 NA CASSYYVGGPTDTQYF TGTGCCAGCAGTTACTATGTGGGAGGGCCGACAGATACGCAGTATTTT
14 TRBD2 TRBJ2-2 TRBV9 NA CASGAQGGTGELFF TGTGCCAGCGGAGCCCAGGGAGGGACCGGGGAGCTGTTTTTT
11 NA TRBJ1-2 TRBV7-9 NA CASTATAGYTF TGTGCCAGCACAGCTACAGCTGGCTACACCTTC
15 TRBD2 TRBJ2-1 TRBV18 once CASSPQSGRADEQFF TGTGCCAGCTCACCACAGAGCGGGAGGGCCGATGAGCAGTTCTTC
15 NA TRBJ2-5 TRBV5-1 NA CASSLALGRVETQYF TGCGCCAGCAGCTTGGCCCTGGGCAGGGTAGAGACCCAGTACTTC
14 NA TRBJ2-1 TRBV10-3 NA CAISEREQANEQFF TGTGCCATCAGTGAACGGGAGCAAGCCAATGAGCAGTTCTTC
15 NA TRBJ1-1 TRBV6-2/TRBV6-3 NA CASSLPGVMNTEAFF TGTGCCAGCAGCCTTCCAGGGGTAATGAACACTGAAGCTTTCTTT
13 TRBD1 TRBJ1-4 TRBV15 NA CATSGDRGEKLFF TGTGCCACCAGCGGAGACAGGGGCGAAAAACTGTTTTTT
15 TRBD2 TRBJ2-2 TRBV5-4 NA CASSLWGGPEGELFF TGTGCCAGCAGCTTGTGGGGAGGGCCGGAAGGGGAGCTGTTTTTT
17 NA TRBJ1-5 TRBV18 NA CASSPGLAGFSNQPQHF TGTGCCAGCTCACCAGGGCTGGCGGGGTTTAGCAATCAGCCCCAGCATTTT
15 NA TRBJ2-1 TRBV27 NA CASSFPGDGGPSWFF TGTGCCAGCAGTTTTCCAGGGGACGGTGGGCCCAGTTGGTTCTTC
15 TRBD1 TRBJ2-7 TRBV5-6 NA CASSLGRTGLGEQYF TGTGCCAGCAGCTTGGGGCGGACAGGGTTGGGCGAGCAGTACTTC
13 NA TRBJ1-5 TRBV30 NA CAWSARSNQPQHF TGTGCCTGGAGTGCTCGTAGCAATCAGCCCCAGCATTTT
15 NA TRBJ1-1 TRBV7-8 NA CASSLVAGVSLEAFF TGTGCCAGCAGCTTAGTGGCAGGGGTTAGTCTGGAAGCTTTCTTT
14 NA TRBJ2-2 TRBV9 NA CASSVSVLTGELFF TGTGCCAGCAGCGTATCGGTTCTCACCGGGGAGCTGTTTTTT
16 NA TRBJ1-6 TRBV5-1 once CASSLAGDSYNSPLHF TGCGCCAGCAGCTTGGCCGGGGACTCCTATAATTCACCCCTCCACTTT
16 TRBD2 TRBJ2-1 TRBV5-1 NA CASSFGLAGAYNEQFF TGCGCCAGCAGCTTTGGACTAGCGGGAGCCTACAATGAGCAGTTCTTC
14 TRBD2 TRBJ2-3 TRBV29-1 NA CSVEPGGVTDTQYF TGCAGCGTTGAGCCGGGGGGAGTCACAGATACGCAGTATTTT
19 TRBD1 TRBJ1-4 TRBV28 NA CASTPLGQGAQRSKEKLFF TGTGCCAGCACCCCCTTGGGACAGGGGGCGCAAAGGTCCAAGGAAAAACTGTTTTTT
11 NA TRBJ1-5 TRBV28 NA CASSSREPQHF TGTGCCAGCAGTTCGAGGGAGCCCCAGCATTTT
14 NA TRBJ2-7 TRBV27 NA CASSPTAFLYEQYF TGTGCCAGCAGTCCCACCGCGTTTTTGTACGAGCAGTACTTC
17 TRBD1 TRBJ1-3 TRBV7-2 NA CASSLGGTGFSGNTIYF TGTGCCAGCAGCTTAGGAGGGACAGGGTTCTCTGGAAACACCATATATTTT
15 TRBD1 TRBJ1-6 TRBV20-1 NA CSASGGQTVLGPLHF TGCAGTGCTAGTGGGGGACAGACAGTCCTAGGACCCCTCCACTTT